This T cell receptor beta chain was sequenced during a study of blood T cell repertoires in COVID-19. As for the study in general: Whether acute or convalescent, the COVID-19 samples came from the United States, Italy and Spain. T cells, B-cell-depleted T cells, or PBMCs provided the cDNA or gDNA that served as material.

The CDR3 loop spans 16 amino acids. Looked up from germline, CDR1 is MNHEY and CDR2 is SVGAGI. Trimming stripped 0 bases from V and 2 bases from J, with 13 bases between. Methods used by the authors: Reference gene primer amplification in the assay estimated nucleated cell counts. Generated by immunoSEQ multiplex PCR, the TCRdb table keeps only in-frame clones and is missing some. From that table come the V and J calls and clone size; the DNA was used to work out D and trimming. The data hold some 260,000 clones, with around 88% observed a single time. Seattle patients were enrolled while actively infected and followed longitudinally.

This clonotype originated in a woman aged 30 to 39 with COVID-19, enrolled during active disease. The material sequenced was peripheral blood. The chain uses TRBV6-5 and TRBJ1-1; a possible D gene is TRBD1 (6 bases). The CDR3 nucleotides are TGTGCCAGCAGTTACTCAAGGGGGGGCCTCAACACTGAAGCTTTCTTT. Amino acids: CASSYSRGGLNTEAFF.